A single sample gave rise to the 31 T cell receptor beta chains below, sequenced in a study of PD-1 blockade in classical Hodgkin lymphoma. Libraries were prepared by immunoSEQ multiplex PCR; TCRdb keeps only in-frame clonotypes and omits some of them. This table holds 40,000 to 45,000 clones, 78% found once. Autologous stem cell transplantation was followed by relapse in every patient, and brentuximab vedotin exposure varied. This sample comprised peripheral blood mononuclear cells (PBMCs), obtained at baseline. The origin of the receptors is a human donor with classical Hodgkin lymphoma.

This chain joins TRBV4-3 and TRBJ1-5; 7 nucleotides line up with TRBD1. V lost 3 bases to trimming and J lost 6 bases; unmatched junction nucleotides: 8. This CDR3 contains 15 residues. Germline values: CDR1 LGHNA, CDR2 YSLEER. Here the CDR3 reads CASSQGTAGGQPQHF. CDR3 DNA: TGCGCCAGCAGCCAGGGGACAGCCGGGGGTCAGCCCCAGCATTTT.

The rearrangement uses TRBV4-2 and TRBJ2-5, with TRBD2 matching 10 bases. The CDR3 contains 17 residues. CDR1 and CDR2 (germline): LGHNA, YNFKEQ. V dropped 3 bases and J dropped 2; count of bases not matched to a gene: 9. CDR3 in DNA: TGTGCCAGCAGCCAGTGGAGCGGGGGGGCCTTACAAGAGACCCAGTACTTC. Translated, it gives CASSQWSGGALQETQYF.

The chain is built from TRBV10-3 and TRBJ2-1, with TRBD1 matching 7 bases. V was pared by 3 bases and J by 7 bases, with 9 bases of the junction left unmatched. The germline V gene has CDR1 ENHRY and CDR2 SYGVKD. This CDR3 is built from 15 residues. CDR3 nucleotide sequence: TGTGCCATCAGTGAAGGGTCAGGGGGTAGGAATGAGCAGTTCTTC. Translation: CAISEGSGGRNEQFF.

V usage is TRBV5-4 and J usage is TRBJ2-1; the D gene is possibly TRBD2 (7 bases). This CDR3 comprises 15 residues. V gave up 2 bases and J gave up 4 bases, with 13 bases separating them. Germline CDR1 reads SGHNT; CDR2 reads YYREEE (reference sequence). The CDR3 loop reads CASSFRGGAYNEQFF. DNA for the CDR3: TGTGCCAGCAGCTTTAGGGGGGGGGCATACAATGAGCAGTTCTTC.

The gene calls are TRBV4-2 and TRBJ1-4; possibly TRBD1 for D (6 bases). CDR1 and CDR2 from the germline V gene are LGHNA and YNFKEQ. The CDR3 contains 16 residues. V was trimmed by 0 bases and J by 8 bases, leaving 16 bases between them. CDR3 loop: CASSQEKNRDGEKLFF. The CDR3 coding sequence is TGTGCCAGCAGCCAAGAGAAAAACAGGGATGGAGAAAAACTGTTTTTT.

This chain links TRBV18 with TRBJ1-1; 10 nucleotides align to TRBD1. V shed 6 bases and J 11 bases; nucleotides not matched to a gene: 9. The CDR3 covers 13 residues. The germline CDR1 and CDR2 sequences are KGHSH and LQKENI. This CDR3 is CASSPGTGDSAFF. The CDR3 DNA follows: TGTGCCAGCTCCCCCGGGACAGGGGATTCTGCTTTCTTT.

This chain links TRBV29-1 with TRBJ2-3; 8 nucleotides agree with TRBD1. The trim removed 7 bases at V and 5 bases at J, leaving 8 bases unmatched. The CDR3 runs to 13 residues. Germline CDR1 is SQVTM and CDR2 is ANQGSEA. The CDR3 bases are TGCAGCGCCACAGGGGGTCTTCTAGATACGCAGTATTTT. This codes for CSATGGLLDTQYF.

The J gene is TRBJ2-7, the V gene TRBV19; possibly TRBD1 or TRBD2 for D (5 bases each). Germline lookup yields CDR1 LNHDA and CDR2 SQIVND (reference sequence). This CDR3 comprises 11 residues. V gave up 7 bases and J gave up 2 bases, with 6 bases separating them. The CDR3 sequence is CASMGAYEQYF. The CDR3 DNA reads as TGTGCCAGTATGGGGGCCTACGAGCAGTACTTC.

The CDR3 bases are TGTGCCAGCAGGCGGGACACTAACTATGGCTACACCTTC. The encoded protein is CASRRDTNYGYTF. J is TRBJ1-2 and V is TRBV2; D may be TRBD1 (6 bases). V gave up 6 bases and J gave up 0 bases, with 8 bases separating them. The germline V gene has CDR1 SNHLY and CDR2 FYNNEI. The CDR3 consists of 13 residues.

The chain's CDR3 is CASSPMATNEKLFF. The CDR3 DNA sequence: TGTGCCAGCAGCCCCATGGCAACTAATGAAAAACTGTTTTTT. V is TRBV7-9 and J is TRBJ1-4, with no clear D. V shed 5 bases and J shed 0 bases, with 7 bases lying between them. The CDR3 contains 14 residues. Germline lookup yields CDR1 SEHNR and CDR2 FQNEAQ (reference sequence).

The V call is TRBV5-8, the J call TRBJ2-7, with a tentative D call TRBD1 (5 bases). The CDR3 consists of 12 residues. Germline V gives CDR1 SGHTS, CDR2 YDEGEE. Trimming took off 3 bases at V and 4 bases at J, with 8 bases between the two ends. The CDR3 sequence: CASSSDTYEQYF. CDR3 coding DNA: TGTGCCAGCAGCTCGGACACATACGAGCAGTACTTC.

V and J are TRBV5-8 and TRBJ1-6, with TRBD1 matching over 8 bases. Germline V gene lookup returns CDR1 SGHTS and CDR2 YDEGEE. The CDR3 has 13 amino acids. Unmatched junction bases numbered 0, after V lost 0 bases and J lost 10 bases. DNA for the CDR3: TGTGCCAGCAGCTTGGCAGGGGGCTCACCCCTCCACTTT. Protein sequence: CASSLAGGSPLHF.

The CDR3 loop is CASSLPSGIHEQFF. The CDR3 bases are TGTGCCAGCAGCTTGCCTAGCGGCATCCATGAGCAGTTCTTC. The chain employs TRBV5-4 and TRBJ2-1; 7 nucleotides match TRBD2. The germline V gene encodes CDR1 SGHNT and CDR2 YYREEE (reference sequence). The CDR3 has 14 amino acids. With 1 base clipped from V and 8 bases from J, the junction kept 6 bases outside the gene matches.

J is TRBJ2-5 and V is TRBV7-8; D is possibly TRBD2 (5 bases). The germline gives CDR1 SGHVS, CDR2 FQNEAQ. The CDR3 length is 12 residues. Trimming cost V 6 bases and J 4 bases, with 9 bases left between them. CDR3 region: CASRRGRETQYF. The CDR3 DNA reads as TGTGCCAGCAGAAGAGGGCGAGAGACCCAGTACTTC.

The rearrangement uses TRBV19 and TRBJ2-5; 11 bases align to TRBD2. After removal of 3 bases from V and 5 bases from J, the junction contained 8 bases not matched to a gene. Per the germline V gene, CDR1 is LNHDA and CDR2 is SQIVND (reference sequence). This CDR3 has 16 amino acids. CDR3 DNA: TGTGCCAGTAGTATTTCTAGCGGGGGGTCGCCTGAGACCCAGTACTTC. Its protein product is CASSISSGGSPETQYF.

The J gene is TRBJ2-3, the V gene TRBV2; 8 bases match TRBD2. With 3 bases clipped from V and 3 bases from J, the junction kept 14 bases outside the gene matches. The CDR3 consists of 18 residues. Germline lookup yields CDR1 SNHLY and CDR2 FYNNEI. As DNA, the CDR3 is TGTGCCAGCAGTGATGTTAGCGGGGCCCACAAGGGGACAGATACGCAGTATTTT. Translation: CASSDVSGAHKGTDTQYF.

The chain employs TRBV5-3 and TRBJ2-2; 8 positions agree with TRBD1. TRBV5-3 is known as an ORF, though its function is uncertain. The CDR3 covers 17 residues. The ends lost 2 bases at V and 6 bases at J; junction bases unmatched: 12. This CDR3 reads CARSFLSQGAIAGELFF. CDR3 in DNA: TGTGCCAGAAGCTTCTTGAGCCAGGGGGCGATTGCCGGGGAGCTGTTTTTT.

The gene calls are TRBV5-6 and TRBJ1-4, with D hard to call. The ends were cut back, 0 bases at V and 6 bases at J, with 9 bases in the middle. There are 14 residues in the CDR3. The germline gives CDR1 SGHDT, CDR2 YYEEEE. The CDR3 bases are TGTGCCAGCAGCTTGGATAGGGCGGATGAAAAACTGTTTTTT. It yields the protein CASSLDRADEKLFF.

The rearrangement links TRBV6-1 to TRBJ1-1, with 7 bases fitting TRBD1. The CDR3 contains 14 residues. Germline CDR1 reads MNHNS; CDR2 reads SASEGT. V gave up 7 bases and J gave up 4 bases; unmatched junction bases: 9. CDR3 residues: CASNLQGTATEAFF. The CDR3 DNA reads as TGTGCCAGCAATCTCCAGGGGACAGCCACTGAAGCTTTCTTT.

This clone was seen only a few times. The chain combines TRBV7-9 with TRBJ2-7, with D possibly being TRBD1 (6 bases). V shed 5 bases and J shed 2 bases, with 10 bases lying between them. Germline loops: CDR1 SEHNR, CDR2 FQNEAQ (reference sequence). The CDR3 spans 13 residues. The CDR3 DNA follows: TGTGCCAGCAGCCGGGACAAAGCCTACGAGCAGTACTTC. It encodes CASSRDKAYEQYF. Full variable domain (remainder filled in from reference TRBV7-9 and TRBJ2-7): DTGVSQNPRHKITKRGQNVTFRCDPISEHNRLYWYRQTLGQGPEFLTYFQNEAQLEKSRLLSDRFSAERPKGSFSTLEIQRTEQGDSAMYLCASSRDKAYEQYFGPGTRLTVT.

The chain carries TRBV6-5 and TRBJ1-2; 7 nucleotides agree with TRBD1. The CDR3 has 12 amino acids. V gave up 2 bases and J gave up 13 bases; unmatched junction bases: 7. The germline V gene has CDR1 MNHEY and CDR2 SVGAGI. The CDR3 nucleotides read TGTGCCAGCAGTTACGAGCGGGACAGAGGCACCTTC. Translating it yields CASSYERDRGTF.

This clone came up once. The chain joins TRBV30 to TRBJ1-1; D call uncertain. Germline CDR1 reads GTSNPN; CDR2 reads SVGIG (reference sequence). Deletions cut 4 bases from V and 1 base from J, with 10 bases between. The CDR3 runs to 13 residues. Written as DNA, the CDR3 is TGTGCCTGGATCGGAGCCGCGAACACTGAAGCTTTCTTT. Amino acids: CAWIGAANTEAFF.

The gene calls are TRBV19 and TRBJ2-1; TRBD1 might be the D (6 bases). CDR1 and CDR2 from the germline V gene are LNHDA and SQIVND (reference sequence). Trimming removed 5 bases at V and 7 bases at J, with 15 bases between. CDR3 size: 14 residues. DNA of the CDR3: TGTGCCAGTAGTGCCGGACAGTTGAGGAATGAGCAGTTCTTC. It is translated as CASSAGQLRNEQFF.

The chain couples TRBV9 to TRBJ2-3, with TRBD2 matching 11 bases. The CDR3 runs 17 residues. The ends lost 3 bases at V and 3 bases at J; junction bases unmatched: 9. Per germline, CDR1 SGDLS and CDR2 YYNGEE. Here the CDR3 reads CASSERPLAGVTDTQYF. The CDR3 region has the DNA TGTGCCAGCAGCGAGAGGCCACTAGCGGGGGTTACAGATACGCAGTATTTT.

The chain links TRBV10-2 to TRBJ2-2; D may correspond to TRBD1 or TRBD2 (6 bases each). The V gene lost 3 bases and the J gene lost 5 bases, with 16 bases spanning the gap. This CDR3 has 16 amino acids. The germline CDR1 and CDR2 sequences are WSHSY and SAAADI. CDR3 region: CASSDRGASKTGELFF. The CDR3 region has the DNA TGCGCCAGCAGTGATAGGGGGGCTAGTAAAACCGGGGAGCTGTTTTTT.

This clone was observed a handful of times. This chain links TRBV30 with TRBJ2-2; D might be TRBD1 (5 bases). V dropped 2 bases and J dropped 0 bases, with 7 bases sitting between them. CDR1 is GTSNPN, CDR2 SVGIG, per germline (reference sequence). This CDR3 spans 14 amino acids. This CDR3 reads CAWSPRANTGELFF. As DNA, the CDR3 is TGTGCCTGGAGTCCCAGGGCGAACACCGGGGAGCTGTTTTTT. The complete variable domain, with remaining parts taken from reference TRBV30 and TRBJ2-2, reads SQTIHQWPATLVQPVGSPLSLECTVEGTSNPNLYWYRQAAGRGLQLLFYSVGIGQISSEVPQNLSASRPQDRQFILSSKKLLLSDSGFYLCAWSPRANTGELFFGEGSRLTVL.

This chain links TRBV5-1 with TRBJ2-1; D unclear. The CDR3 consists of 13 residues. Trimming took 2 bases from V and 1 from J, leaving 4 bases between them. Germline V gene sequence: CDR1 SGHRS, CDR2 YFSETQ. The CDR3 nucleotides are TGCGCCAGCAGCTTAGGGTCCTACAATGAGCAGTTCTTC. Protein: CASSLGSYNEQFF.

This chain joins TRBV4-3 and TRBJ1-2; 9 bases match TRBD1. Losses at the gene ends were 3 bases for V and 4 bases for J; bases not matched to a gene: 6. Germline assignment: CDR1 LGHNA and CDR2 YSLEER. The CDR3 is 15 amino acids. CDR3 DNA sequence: TGCGCCAGCAGCCAGGGAGACAGGGGGACCTATGGCTACACCTTC. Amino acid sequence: CASSQGDRGTYGYTF.

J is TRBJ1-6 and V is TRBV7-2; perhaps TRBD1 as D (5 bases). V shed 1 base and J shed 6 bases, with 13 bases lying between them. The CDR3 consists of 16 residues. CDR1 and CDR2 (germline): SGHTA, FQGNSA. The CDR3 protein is CASSLVGEASNSPLHF. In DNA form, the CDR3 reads TGTGCCAGCAGCTTAGTGGGGGAAGCGTCTAATTCACCCCTCCACTTT.

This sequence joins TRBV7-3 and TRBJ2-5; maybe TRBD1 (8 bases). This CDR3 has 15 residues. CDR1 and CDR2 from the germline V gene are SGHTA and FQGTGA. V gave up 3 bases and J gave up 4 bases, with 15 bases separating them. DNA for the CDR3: TGTGCCAGCAGCTTGACAGGGGAGGGAGGAGAGACCCAGTACTTC. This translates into CASSLTGEGGETQYF.

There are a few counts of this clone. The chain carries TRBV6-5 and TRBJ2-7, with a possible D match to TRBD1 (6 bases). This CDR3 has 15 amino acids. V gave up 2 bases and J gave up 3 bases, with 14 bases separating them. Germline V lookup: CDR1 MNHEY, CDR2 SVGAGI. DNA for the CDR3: TGTGCCAGCAGTTACGACGGACAGAATCACTACGAGCAGTACTTC. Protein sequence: CASSYDGQNHYEQYF.